Listed below are T cell receptor beta chains from one sample, sequenced in a study of CD8+CD57+ T cells in acquired aplastic anemia. TCRdb passed the reads through MiXCR, listing each CDR3 protein once. The sample lists about 200,000 distinct CDR3 sequences, roughly 60% occurring once. The source material was sorted CD4+, CD8+, or CD8+CD57+ T cells (not recorded which) from PBMCs. The receptors originated from a human donor with aplastic anemia. Each CDR3 is given with its conserved first and last residue. D genes are given only for firm matches. Size values are once, few and many counts, or a class for expanded clones, and some rows have none.

CDR3 protein | CDR3 DNA | V gene | clone size | D gene | J gene
CASSLSLTDTQYF | TGTGCCAGCAGCTTATCTTTAACAGATACGCAGTATTTT | TRBV7-9 | - | - | TRBJ2-3
CASSRGLADAGELFF | TGTGCCAGCAGTAGGGGACTGGCGGACGCCGGGGAGCTGTTTTTT | TRBV2 | - | - | TRBJ2-2
CASSLGGTGNYEQYF | TGTGCCAGCAGCTTGGGCGGGACAGGGAACTACGAGCAGTACTTC | TRBV5-1 | few | TRBD1 | TRBJ2-7
CASTPRGGRLDTGELFF | TGTGCCAGCACCCCGAGAGGGGGCAGGCTGGACACCGGGGAGCTGTTTTTT | TRBV2 | once | TRBD1 | TRBJ2-2
CASGDGAELYEQYF | TGCGCCAGCGGGGACGGGGCTGAGCTCTACGAGCAGTACTTC | TRBV10-1 | - | - | TRBJ2-7
CATSELGQKWKPQHF | TGTGCCACCAGTGAGCTCGGACAGAAGTGGAAGCCCCAGCATTTT | TRBV24-1 | few | - | TRBJ1-5
CAGSLGDSSYEQYF | TGTGCCGGCAGTTTGGGAGACAGTTCCTACGAGCAGTACTTC | TRBV12-3/TRBV12-4 | - | - | TRBJ2-7
CASRQGARGPQHF | TGCGCCAGCAGACAGGGGGCGCGTGGGCCCCAGCATTTT | TRBV5-1 | - | TRBD1 | TRBJ1-5
CASRGRTSGGTDTQYF | TGTGCCAGCAGGGGGCGGACTAGCGGGGGCACAGATACGCAGTATTTT | TRBV6-2/TRBV6-3 | many | TRBD2 | TRBJ2-3
CATSEPWQGSEQYF | TGTGCCACCAGTGAACCGTGGCAGGGAAGCGAGCAGTACTTC | TRBV24-1 | - | - | TRBJ2-7
CGTSGGRAGEQYF | TGTGGGACTAGCGGGGGGCGGGCCGGCGAGCAGTACTTC | TRBV19 | - | TRBD2 | TRBJ2-7
CATSSLDSGGYEQYF | TGTGCCACCAGCAGCTTAGATTCGGGGGGTTACGAGCAGTACTTC | TRBV15 | - | TRBD2 | TRBJ2-7
CASTWARSSYNEQFF | TGTGCCAGCACCTGGGCTAGGAGCTCCTACAATGAGCAGTTCTTC | TRBV5-8 | - | - | TRBJ2-1
CSASRDRQREQYF | TGCAGTGCTAGTAGGGACAGGCAGAGGGAGCAGTACTTC | TRBV20-1 | few | TRBD1 | TRBJ2-7
CASSIDRQFLTSYEQYF | TGTGCCAGTAGTATAGATCGACAGTTTCTAACTTCCTACGAGCAGTACTTC | TRBV19 | once | - | TRBJ2-7
CSVLPGSGEAFF | TGCAGCGTTTTGCCGGGTTCAGGTGAAGCTTTCTTT | TRBV29-1 | many | - | TRBJ1-1
CASSAQEHYEQYF | TGTGCCAGCAGTGCTCAGGAGCACTACGAGCAGTACTTC | TRBV6-1 | many | - | TRBJ2-7
CASSLTGPDNSPLHF | TGCGCCAGCAGCTTGACAGGGCCCGATAATTCACCCCTCCACTTT | TRBV7-9 | - | TRBD1 | TRBJ1-6
CASSIGQGAISYEQYF | TGTGCCAGTAGTATCGGACAGGGGGCGATTTCCTACGAGCAGTACTTC | TRBV19 | many | TRBD1 | TRBJ2-7
CATSDLGPGGYKETQYF | TGTGCCACCAGTGATTTGGGCCCAGGGGGGTATAAAGAGACCCAGTACTTC | TRBV24-1 | - | - | TRBJ2-5
CASSLLALTHNEQFF | TGTGCCAGCAGCTTGCTAGCGCTCACCCACAATGAGCAGTTCTTC | TRBV7-2 | - | - | TRBJ2-1
CASSEPFRQGGEKLFF | TGTGCCAGCAGTGAACCCTTTAGACAGGGAGGCGAAAAACTGTTTTTT | TRBV25-1 | - | TRBD1 | TRBJ1-4
CASRTGQASNQPQHF | TGTGCCAGCAGGACAGGACAGGCCTCCAATCAGCCCCAGCATTTT | TRBV2 | - | TRBD1 | TRBJ1-5
CSARDLGTYNEQFF | TGCAGTGCTAGAGATCTCGGTACCTACAATGAGCAGTTCTTC | TRBV20-1 | many | - | TRBJ2-1
CASSVTVNTEAFF | TGTGCCAGCAGCGTGACGGTGAACACTGAAGCTTTCTTT | TRBV9 | few | - | TRBJ1-1
CASSNQGGSPLHF | TGTGCCAGCAGCAACCAGGGAGGGTCACCCCTCCACTTT | TRBV7-9 | - | - | TRBJ1-6